The present T cell receptor (beta chain) was sequenced within a study of beta chain features in type 1 diabetes. The germline gives CDR1 SGHAT, CDR2 FQNNGV. Trimming took 3 bases from V and 6 from J, leaving 19 bases between them. The CDR3 contains 16 residues. Regarding the study as a whole: Diminished insertions and augmented deletions at VDJ junctions characterized type 1 diabetes patients. The cDNA sequencing approach could over-represent high-TCR-expressing cells. Shortening that was moderate but significant affected the TCRB CDR3s of Type 1 diabetes patients in all four CD4+ subsets.

A single heparinised blood sample, averaging about 120 mL, was obtained per donor. Using CD45RO/CCR7/CD25/CD127/CD95/CD27, CD4+ naive, central memory, regulatory and stem cell-like memory cells were sorted. Comments on this clone: Antigen: not known.

Expressed TCRB transcripts were sequenced because the entire RNA isolate underwent reverse transcription. Produced via immunoSEQ multiplex PCR; TCRdb's table is partial and in-frame only. This repertoire shows about 230,000 clones, 16% found once; its top ten account for less than 0.09%. This chain uses TRBV11-2 with TRBJ2-3; TRBD1 might be the D (6 bases). The origin of this receptor is a man aged 30-40 years with type 1 diabetes. The specimen sequenced was naive CD4+ T cells from blood. CDR3 bases: TGTGCCAGCAGCTTCCGACAGGACCCTTCGTATGATACGCAGTATTTT. It yields the protein CASSFRQDPSYDTQYF. The full variable domain, its missing parts supplied by reference TRBV11-2 and TRBJ2-3, is EAGVAQSPRYKIIEKRQSVAFWCNPISGHATLYWYQQILGQGPKLLIQFQNNGVVDDSQLPKDRFSAERLKGVDSTLKIQPAKLEDSAVYLCASSFRQDPSYDTQYFGPGTRLTVL.